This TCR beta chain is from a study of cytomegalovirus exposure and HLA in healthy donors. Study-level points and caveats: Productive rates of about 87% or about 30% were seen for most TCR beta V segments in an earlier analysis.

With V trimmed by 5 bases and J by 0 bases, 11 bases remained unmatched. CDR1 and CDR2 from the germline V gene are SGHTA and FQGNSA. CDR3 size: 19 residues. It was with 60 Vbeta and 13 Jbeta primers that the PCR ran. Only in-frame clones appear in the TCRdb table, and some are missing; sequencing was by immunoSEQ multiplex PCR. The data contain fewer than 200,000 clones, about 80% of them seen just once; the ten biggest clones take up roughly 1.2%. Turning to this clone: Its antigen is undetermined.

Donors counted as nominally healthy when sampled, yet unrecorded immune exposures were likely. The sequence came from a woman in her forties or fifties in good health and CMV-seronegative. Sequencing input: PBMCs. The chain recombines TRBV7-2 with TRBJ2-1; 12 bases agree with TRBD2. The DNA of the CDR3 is TGTGCCAGCAGCCCCCTGGGACTAGCGGGTGGGACCTCCTACAATGAGCAGTTCTTC. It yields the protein CASSPLGLAGGTSYNEQFF.